The 20 T cell receptor beta chains below were found in one sample sequenced in a study of shared clonotypes between healthy human individuals. Sequencing was performed with immunoSEQ multiplex PCR; in TCRdb, only in-frame clones are kept and a portion is missing. The data contain millions of clones, around 96% of them singletons. Naive CD8 cells comprised CD45RO-negative, CCR7-positively selected cells, excluding terminally differentiated effector memory CD45RA+ cells. Sequenced material: naive CD8+ T cells sorted from blood. The receptors were sampled from a man aged 18 to 30 in good health.

V is TRBV4-1 and J is TRBJ2-7; 10 nucleotides align to TRBD2. This CDR3 has 15 residues. The trim removed 0 bases at V and 5 bases at J, leaving 4 bases unmatched. Per the germline V gene, CDR1 is MGHRA and CDR2 is YSYEKL. CDR3 amino acids: CASSQEKREGDEQYF. CDR3 coding DNA: TGCGCCAGCAGCCAAGAGAAGCGGGAGGGCGACGAGCAGTACTTC.

This clone was recorded only once. The gene calls are TRBV2 and TRBJ1-1; the D gene is possibly TRBD1 (6 bases). Trimming shortened V by 6 bases and J by 2 bases, and 13 bases separated the two germline ends. Germline assignment: CDR1 SNHLY and CDR2 FYNNEI. The CDR3 loop spans 14 amino acids. The CDR3 sequence is CASSYLGQNTEAFF. The CDR3 region has the DNA TGTGCCAGCAGCTACCTGGGACAAAACACTGAAGCTTTCTTT.

The V gene is TRBV29-1, the J gene TRBJ1-2, with D perhaps TRBD1 (5 bases). This CDR3 is built from 13 residues. Trimming took off 7 bases at V and 3 bases at J, with 15 bases between the two ends. CDR1 is SQVTM, CDR2 ANQGSEA, per germline. DNA of the CDR3: TGCAGCGCGTGGGACGGATCTTACTATGGCTACACCTTC. Protein product: CSAWDGSYYGYTF.

Concerning this clone: In the same sample, other DNA sequences code for this CDR3. The J gene is TRBJ2-5, the V gene TRBV7-9; possibly TRBD1 for D (5 bases). CDR1 and CDR2 (germline): SEHNR, FQNEAQ (reference sequence). With 1 base removed from V and 3 bases from J, the gap between germline ends came to 6 bases. This CDR3 is built from 13 residues. The CDR3 loop is CASSLVREETQYF. Written as DNA, the CDR3 is TGTGCCAGCAGCTTAGTCAGGGAAGAGACCCAGTACTTC.

On this clone itself: The identical CDR3 is also encoded by other nucleotide sequences in the sample. V and J are TRBV7-9 and TRBJ2-7; D remains unclear. The CDR3 is 13 residues long. Deletions cut 4 bases from V and 0 bases from J, with 7 bases between. Looked up from germline, CDR1 is SEHNR and CDR2 is FQNEAQ (reference sequence). As DNA, the CDR3 is TGTGCCAGCAGCTACACTGGCTCCTACGAGCAGTACTTC. Translated: CASSYTGSYEQYF.

The chain joins TRBV7-9 to TRBJ2-2; D is undetermined. The CDR3 extends over 14 amino acids. Between the trimmed V and J ends, which lost 1 base and 4 bases, there was a span of 7 bases. Germline V gene lookup returns CDR1 SEHNR and CDR2 FQNEAQ (reference sequence). The CDR3 protein is CASSLESSTGELFF. CDR3 in DNA: TGTGCCAGCAGCTTAGAATCGAGCACCGGGGAGCTGTTTTTT.

The count of this clone is one. The chain recombines TRBV28 with TRBJ2-7; D uncertain. Germline CDR1 is MDHEN and CDR2 is SYDVKM. With 2 bases removed from V and 6 bases from J, the gap between germline ends came to 14 bases. The CDR3 spans 14 residues. Here the CDR3 reads CASSLRSFQSEQYF. The CDR3, as DNA: TGTGCCAGCAGTTTACGTTCGTTTCAGAGCGAGCAGTACTTC. The entire variable domain, with the rest obtained from reference TRBV28 and TRBJ2-7, is as follows: DVKVTQSSRYLVKRTGEKVFLECVQDMDHENMFWYRQDPGLGLRLIYFSYDVKMKEKGDIPEGYSVSREKKERFSLILESASTNQTSMYLCASSLRSFQSEQYFGPGTRLTVT.

This clone was picked up a small number of times. The rearrangement links TRBV6-5 to TRBJ1-2; D uncertain. In germline, CDR1 is MNHEY, CDR2 SVGAGI. The germline V and J ends were trimmed by 2 bases and 4 bases, with 8 bases remaining between them. The CDR3 extends over 13 amino acids. This CDR3 reads CASSYGSTYGYTF. CDR3 coding DNA: TGTGCCAGCAGTTACGGGTCCACCTATGGCTACACCTTC.

This chain uses TRBV4-3 with TRBJ2-1; 10 nucleotides align to TRBD2. CDR3 length equals 14 residues. Germline V CDR1 and CDR2: LGHNA, YSLEER. V lost 4 bases, J lost 8 bases, and 5 bases stayed unmatched. This chain's CDR3 is CASSPSGGGDEQFF. CDR3 DNA sequence: TGCGCCAGCAGCCCTAGCGGGGGAGGTGATGAGCAGTTCTTC.

About this clone itself: This sample also contains other DNA sequences that code for the same CDR3. The chain recombines TRBV15 with TRBJ1-5; no firm D call. This CDR3 contains 12 residues. Trimming took 4 bases from V and 0 from J, leaving 1 base between them. Looked up from germline, CDR1 is LNHNV and CDR2 is YYDKDF (reference sequence). CDR3 amino acids: CATSNSNQPQHF. In DNA form, the CDR3 reads TGTGCCACCAGCAATAGCAATCAGCCCCAGCATTTT.

The CDR3 nucleotides are TGTGCCAGCAGCTTCCCCCTTGAGACTGAAGCTTTCTTT. Residues: CASSFPLETEAFF. This sequence joins TRBV7-9 and TRBJ1-1; D uncertain. Deletions cut 3 bases from V and 5 bases from J, with 10 bases between. Germline V gene sequence: CDR1 SEHNR, CDR2 FQNEAQ (reference sequence). CDR3 size: 13 residues.

The rearrangement joins TRBV2 to TRBJ2-7; 10 nucleotides line up with TRBD1. J gave up 3 bases and V 6 bases, and 8 bases lay outside the gene matches. In germline, CDR1 is SNHLY, CDR2 FYNNEI. The CDR3 has 15 residues. DNA of the CDR3: TGTGCCAGCAGCGACGGACAGGGGGTGTACTACGAGCAGTACTTC. Translating gives CASSDGQGVYYEQYF.

This rearrangement joins TRBV25-1 to TRBJ1-2, with D perhaps TRBD1 (5 bases). Germline V gene lookup returns CDR1 MGHDK and CDR2 SYGVNS. V lost 7 bases, J lost 8 bases, and 14 bases lay in between. The CDR3 loop spans 12 amino acids. The CDR3 DNA sequence: TGTGCCAGCATAGACACTAGGGGCGGCTACACCTTC. Translating it yields CASIDTRGGYTF.

Worth noting for this clone: This sample also contains other DNA sequences that code for the same CDR3. The V gene is TRBV6-6, the J gene TRBJ2-1, with 10 nucleotides matching TRBD2. Germline V gives CDR1 MNHNY, CDR2 SVGAGI (reference sequence). This CDR3 has 14 amino acids. Germline trimming cut 6 bases from V and 2 bases from J; bases unmatched to any gene: 1. The CDR3 region is CASSLAGAYNEQFF. The CDR3 DNA sequence: TGTGCCAGCAGCCTAGCGGGAGCCTACAATGAGCAGTTCTTC.

This clone turned up a few times. Distinct nucleotide sequences in the sample also encode this CDR3. The chain combines TRBV5-1 with TRBJ1-1; no clear D gene. V lost 0 bases and J lost 4, with 4 bases in between. The germline gives CDR1 SGHRS, CDR2 YFSETQ. The CDR3 extends over 12 amino acids. The CDR3 loop is CASSLGSTEAFF. Here the CDR3 DNA reads TGCGCCAGCAGCTTGGGGAGCACTGAAGCTTTCTTT.

The chain recombines TRBV28 with TRBJ2-3; 8 nucleotides line up with TRBD2. The CDR3 is made up of 14 amino acids. The trim removed 7 bases at V and 5 bases at J, leaving 8 bases unmatched. Germline V gene data show CDR1 as MDHEN and CDR2 as SYDVKM. CDR3 sequence (DNA): TGTGCCAGCAAACCAGCGGGAGAGGTAGATACGCAGTATTTT. Translated: CASKPAGEVDTQYF.

The chain uses TRBV28 and TRBJ1-4; TRBD1 aligns across 9 bases. This CDR3 region has 14 residues. V was pared by 5 bases and J by 9 bases, with 7 bases of the junction left unmatched. CDR1 and CDR2 from the germline V gene are MDHEN and SYDVKM. As DNA, the CDR3 is TGTGCCAGCAGTCCCAGGGGACAGGGACAAAAACTGTTTTTT. This codes for CASSPRGQGQKLFF. Full variable domain (outside the CDR3, taken from reference TRBV28 and TRBJ1-4): DVKVTQSSRYLVKRTGEKVFLECVQDMDHENMFWYRQDPGLGLRLIYFSYDVKMKEKGDIPEGYSVSREKKERFSLILESASTNQTSMYLCASSPRGQGQKLFFGSGTQLSVL.

The chain employs TRBV6-5 and TRBJ2-7; TRBD2 aligns across 12 bases. J was trimmed by 7 bases and V by 6 bases; bases with no gene match: 4. This CDR3 is 13 amino acids long. CDR1 and CDR2 from the germline V gene are MNHEY and SVGAGI. The chain's CDR3 is CASRLAGGGEQYF. The CDR3 nucleotides read TGTGCCAGCAGGCTAGCGGGAGGGGGGGAGCAGTACTTC.

The genes are TRBV6-6 and TRBJ2-1; perhaps TRBD1 as D (5 bases). The CDR3 spans 16 residues. CDR1 is MNHNY, CDR2 SVGAGI, per germline (reference sequence). V gave up 4 bases and J gave up 5 bases, with 18 bases separating them. CDR3 protein: CASSWGGLPPNNEQFF. The CDR3 DNA follows: TGTGCCAGCAGTTGGGGCGGCCTCCCGCCGAACAATGAGCAGTTCTTC.

This clone was counted once. The rearrangement links TRBV5-6 to TRBJ1-2; TRBD1 agrees at 7 bases. The trim removed 4 bases at V and 4 bases at J, leaving 13 bases unmatched. CDR1 and CDR2 (germline): SGHDT, YYEEEE. The CDR3 is 16 amino acids. The CDR3 region has the DNA TGTGCCAGCAGCCCCGTGGGACAGAGAAAAGCCTATGGCTACACCTTC. Translated, it gives CASSPVGQRKAYGYTF.